A single sample gave rise to the 2 T cell receptor beta chains below, sequenced in a study of vaccination and CD4 T cells after COVID-19. For these TCRs, the target antigens are not known. Treatment: approximately nine-day PBMC culture with coronavirus spike peptide pools or control peptides (ViraFEST assay). Cultured CD4+ T-cell DNA underwent Oncomine TCR Beta short-read sequencing. A single record per CDR3 protein comes from TCRdb applying MiXCR to the PCR reads. The data show under 4,000 distinct CDR3 sequences, with 31% seen just once and 30% held by the top ten. The sample taken for sequencing was CD4+ T cells from blood, cultured in vitro. These receptors all come from a human donor who had recovered from COVID-19.

The V and J genes are TRBV25-1 and TRBJ2-5; TRBD1 aligns across 9 bases. The germline CDR1 and CDR2 sequences are MGHDK and SYGVNS. The CDR3 spans 15 residues. Trimming took 5 bases from V and 3 from J; bases not matched to a gene: 7. DNA for the CDR3: TGTGCCAGCAGTCCAATGGGGACAGGGAAAGAGACCCAGTACTTC. Translated: CASSPMGTGKETQYF. The entire variable domain, with the rest obtained from reference TRBV25-1 and TRBJ2-5, is as follows: EADIYQTPRYLVIGTGKKITLECSQTMGHDKMYWYQQDPGMELHLIHYSYGVNSTEKGDLSSESTVSRIRTEHFPLTLESARPSHTSQYLCASSPMGTGKETQYFGPGTRLLVL.

This clonotype was seen more than once but under ten times. The V gene is TRBV29-1, the J gene TRBJ1-2; D is uncertain. This CDR3 comprises 10 residues. CDR1 is SQVTM, CDR2 ANQGSEA, per germline. Deletions cut 4 bases from V and 6 bases from J, with 6 bases between. CDR3 bases: TGCAGCGTTGGTGGGGATGGCTACACCTTC. It specifies CSVGGDGYTF.